This T cell receptor (beta chain) appears in the sequencing data of a study of shared clonotypes between healthy human individuals. As for the study in general: A couple of female and a few male donors aged 18 to 49 were enrolled.

Assay used: immunoSEQ multiplex PCR; TCRdb lists only in-frame clones, some missing. The sample lists 2,100,000 or so clones; 90% to 96% were seen once. The study's findings and limits: Only blood was sampled, and tissue TCR repertoires likely differ from blood ones. Larger estimated richness was generally recorded for naive subsets relative to memory subsets. Non-shared clonotypes had lower generation probabilities than clonotypes shared by all four sorted-subset donors.

In regard to this clone: Its antigen is currently unknown.

This CDR3 has 15 residues. Germline V gene sequence: CDR1 SNHLY, CDR2 FYNNEI. V lost 5 bases and J lost 5; bases outside the gene matches: 6. What was sequenced was naive CD4+ T cells sorted from blood. This sample's subset: CD45RA+ positively selected. This TCR was recovered from a man aged 18 to 30 in good health. The chain has TRBV2 and TRBJ1-5; 10 nucleotides match TRBD1. The CDR3 is CASSRQGATYQPQHF. For the CDR3, the DNA is TGTGCCAGCAGTCGACAGGGGGCGACGTATCAGCCCCAGCATTTT.